These 22 T cell receptor beta chains were sequenced from one sample in a study of response to subunit inactivated influenza vaccine. TCRdb re-called the RT-PCR reads with MiXCR, one entry per CDR3 protein. Altogether roughly 500,000 distinct CDR3 sequences are present, roughly 25% being singletons, with the ten largest covering roughly 2.8%. These data are also associated with another study on T cells expressing NK-cell markers. Per that paper: The TCR beta cDNA came from 5'RACE template switching with UMIs.

The material sequenced was CD4+ T cells sorted from PBMCs, taken 11 to 12 days after vaccination. The receptors were gathered from a man aged 45-65 years who received an inactivated influenza vaccine.

V and J are TRBV28 and TRBJ2-5, with TRBD1 matching 7 bases. The J segment lost 4 bases and the V segment lost 9 bases, leaving 5 bases of the junction unmatched. The CDR3 has 12 residues. Germline CDR1 MDHEN, CDR2 SYDVKM. The DNA for the CDR3 is TGTGCCAGTATTTCAGGGGGAGAGACCCAGTACTTC. This sequence encodes CASISGGETQYF.

The chain is built from TRBV12-3 or TRBV12-4 and TRBJ1-1; D remains ambiguous. The CDR3 spans 14 residues. The V end lost 3 bases, the J end lost 4 bases, and 12 bases lay between the germline ends. Here the CDR3 DNA reads TGTGCCAGCAGTTTCCTCCAGGAAAGCACTGAAGCTTTCTTT. Translated, it gives CASSFLQESTEAFF.

The rearrangement joins TRBV13 to TRBJ2-4; 7 positions match TRBD1. With 2 bases clipped from V and 4 bases from J, the junction kept 8 bases outside the gene matches. The CDR3 is made up of 16 amino acids. Germline V CDR1 and CDR2: PRHDT, FYEKMQ (reference sequence). The CDR3 coding sequence is TGTGCCAGCAGCTTAACCAGGGGGAGTACGAAAAACATTCAGTACTTC. Protein product: CASSLTRGSTKNIQYF. The entire variable domain, with the rest obtained from reference TRBV13 and TRBJ2-4, is as follows: AAGVIQSPRHLIKEKRETATLKCYPIPRHDTVYWYQQGPGQDPQFLISFYEKMQSDKGSIPDRFSAQQFSDYHSELNMSSLELGDSALYFCASSLTRGSTKNIQYFGAGTRLSVL.

The chain employs TRBV19 and TRBJ2-5; perhaps D is TRBD1 or TRBD2 (6 bases each). The germline V gene has CDR1 LNHDA and CDR2 SQIVND (reference sequence). The V and J ends lost 3 bases and 2 bases respectively, with 13 bases between them. This CDR3 region has 15 residues. CDR3 sequence reads: CASSIGGSPQETQYF. The CDR3 DNA reads TGTGCCAGTAGTATCGGGGGCTCTCCGCAAGAGACCCAGTACTTC.

There are a few counts of this clonotype. The chain couples TRBV20-1 to TRBJ1-2; 7 positions agree with TRBD1. J gave up 5 bases and V 3 bases, and 6 bases lay outside the gene matches. The CDR3 length is 13 residues. Germline V gene data show CDR1 as DFQATT and CDR2 as SNEGSKA (reference sequence). The CDR3 loop is CSARGQYPYGYTF. CDR3 sequence (DNA): TGCAGTGCTAGGGGACAGTACCCTTATGGCTACACCTTC.

This clonotype was observed a few times. This rearrangement joins TRBV15 to TRBJ2-5; maybe TRBD1 (6 bases). Trimming removed 0 bases from V and 5 bases from J, with 16 bases in between. The CDR3 is made up of 16 amino acids. Germline assignment: CDR1 LNHNV and CDR2 YYDKDF (reference sequence). CDR3 DNA sequence: TGTGCCACCAGCAGAGATGGGACATTCCGCGGGGAGACCCAGTACTTC. This encodes CATSRDGTFRGETQYF.

The V and J genes are TRBV7-2 and TRBJ2-3; D is perhaps TRBD1 (6 bases). V dropped 1 base and J dropped 6 bases, with 17 bases sitting between them. In germline, CDR1 is SGHTA, CDR2 FQGNSA. The length of the CDR3 is 16 residues. The DNA of the CDR3 is TGTGCCAGCAGCTTAGGGCTCGCCGGGCAGGGGGATACGCAGTATTTT. It encodes CASSLGLAGQGDTQYF.

This clonotype was counted at least ten times. The chain is built from TRBV28 and TRBJ2-1; TRBD1 agrees at 7 bases. J gave up 6 bases and V 6 bases, and 8 bases lay outside the gene matches. From germline, CDR1 is MDHEN and CDR2 SYDVKM. The CDR3 is made up of 14 amino acids. The CDR3 loop is CASSRQGMSNEQFF. Here the CDR3 DNA reads TGTGCCAGCAGCAGACAGGGTATGAGCAATGAGCAGTTCTTC.

The V call is TRBV3-1, the J call TRBJ2-5, with a tentative D call TRBD2 (7 bases). Germline V lookup: CDR1 LGHDT, CDR2 YNNKEL (reference sequence). V lost 4 bases and J 4 bases, leaving 19 bases between the germline ends. The CDR3 has 16 amino acids. CDR3: CASSPLWGGRAETQYF. In DNA form, the CDR3 reads TGTGCCAGCAGCCCGCTCTGGGGGGGGCGGGCAGAGACCCAGTACTTC.

The chain joins TRBV28 to TRBJ2-1, with unresolved D. V shed 6 bases and J shed 5 bases, with 14 bases lying between them. Germline lookup yields CDR1 MDHEN and CDR2 SYDVKM. The CDR3 contains 14 residues. CDR3 protein: CASRQWTEHNEQFF. Here the CDR3 DNA reads TGTGCCAGCAGGCAGTGGACGGAACACAATGAGCAGTTCTTC.

The V gene is TRBV20-1, the J gene TRBJ2-7; TRBD1 might be the D (5 bases). Deletions cut 0 bases from V and 0 bases from J, with 12 bases between. This CDR3 has 15 amino acids. Germline lookup yields CDR1 DFQATT and CDR2 SNEGSKA (reference sequence). As DNA, the CDR3 is TGCAGTGCTAGAGATAGGGGAAGGAGCTCCTACGAGCAGTACTTC. Its translation: CSARDRGRSSYEQYF.

This clonotype was picked up a small number of times. The chain employs TRBV10-2 and TRBJ1-5, with D tentatively TRBD1 (5 bases). Deletions cut 6 bases from V and 9 bases from J, with 21 bases between. The CDR3 runs to 15 residues. The germline gives CDR1 WSHSY, CDR2 SAAADI. This chain's CDR3 is CASRDGSGTSGPQHF. DNA for the CDR3: TGCGCCAGCAGAGACGGATCCGGGACCTCCGGGCCCCAGCATTTT.

The chain links TRBV14 to TRBJ2-3, with TRBD2 matching 8 bases. This CDR3 region has 17 residues. Germline V gene sequence: CDR1 SGHDN, CDR2 FVKESK. J lost 5 bases, V lost 1 base, and 11 bases had no gene match. The CDR3 reads CASSQARGTGTRDTQYF. CDR3 coding DNA: TGTGCCAGCAGCCAAGCACGAGGAACCGGGACTAGAGATACGCAGTATTTT.

The chain combines TRBV7-2 with TRBJ2-7; D gene ambiguous. The CDR3 consists of 11 residues. Germline V gene lookup returns CDR1 SGHTA and CDR2 FQGNSA. The ends were cut back, 1 base at V and 6 bases at J, with 4 bases in the middle. CDR3 in DNA: TGTGCCAGCAGCTTAGTATCCGAGCAGTACTTC. Amino acid sequence: CASSLVSEQYF.

J is TRBJ1-2 and V is TRBV11-3, with a tentative D call TRBD1 (5 bases). V was shortened by 0 bases and J by 8 bases, with 16 bases between the two germline ends. CDR1 and CDR2 (germline): SGHNT, YENEEA. The CDR3 runs 15 residues. This CDR3 reads CASSLDKKGRYGYTF. The CDR3 DNA sequence: TGTGCCAGCAGCTTAGATAAGAAGGGGCGCTACGGCTACACCTTC.

This clonotype has a handful of counts. J is TRBJ2-1 and V is TRBV7-2, with 7 bases matching TRBD2. Germline CDR1 reads SGHTA; CDR2 reads FQGNSA. The CDR3 covers 17 residues. The V segment lost 5 bases and the J segment 3 bases; nucleotides outside the gene matches: 13. For the CDR3, the DNA is TGTGCCAGCAGCCCAAAAACTAGCGCCGGGGGCTACAATGAGCAGTTCTTC. Translated: CASSPKTSAGGYNEQFF.

This clonotype was recorded a few times. The rearrangement uses TRBV6-1 and TRBJ2-2; tentative D call: TRBD1 (6 bases). The V gene lost 5 bases and the J gene lost 3 bases, with 16 bases spanning the gap. The CDR3 contains 16 residues. The germline gives CDR1 MNHNS, CDR2 SASEGT. The CDR3, as DNA: TGTGCCAGCAGTCCCCGGGGCAGGGGACACACCGGGGAGCTGTTTTTT. This codes for CASSPRGRGHTGELFF.

This clonotype was seen many times. The chain uses TRBV5-1 and TRBJ1-5; 9 positions agree with TRBD1. This CDR3 spans 15 amino acids. Germline V gene data show CDR1 as SGHRS and CDR2 as YFSETQ. J gave up 4 bases and V 2 bases, and 4 bases lay outside the gene matches. The CDR3 protein is CASSLSGQGNQPQHF. In DNA form, the CDR3 reads TGCGCCAGCAGCTTATCGGGACAGGGAAATCAGCCCCAGCATTTT.

The chain employs TRBV5-1 and TRBJ2-1; D is unresolved. The CDR3 sequence is 15 residues long. V dropped 4 bases and J dropped 8 bases, with 19 bases sitting between them. From germline, CDR1 is SGHRS and CDR2 YFSETQ. This CDR3 reads CASSLTSTATDEQFF. The CDR3, as DNA: TGCGCCAGCAGCCTCACCTCGACTGCCACGGATGAGCAGTTCTTC.

V is TRBV20-1 and J is TRBJ2-3, with D maybe TRBD2 (6 bases). The V end lost 4 bases, the J end lost 2 bases, and 13 bases lay between the germline ends. The CDR3 is 14 residues long. Germline V lookup: CDR1 DFQATT, CDR2 SNEGSKA (reference sequence). The CDR3 here is CSATIGGPTDTQYF. Written as DNA, the CDR3 is TGCAGTGCTACTATCGGGGGACCCACAGATACGCAGTATTTT.

The chain couples TRBV24-1 to TRBJ2-1, with TRBD1 matching 11 bases. The CDR3 is made up of 16 amino acids. J was trimmed by 3 bases and V by 4 bases; bases with no gene match: 4. The germline gives CDR1 KGHDR, CDR2 SFDVKD. CDR3 sequence reads: CATSDPGTGGYNEQFF. The CDR3 DNA reads as TGTGCCACCAGTGACCCCGGGACAGGGGGCTACAATGAGCAGTTCTTC.

This clonotype came up a few times. This chain links TRBV7-9 with TRBJ1-1; unclear D gene. The CDR3 has 15 amino acids. CDR1 SEHNR and CDR2 FQNEAQ come from the germline V gene (reference sequence). Trimming cost V 0 bases and J 1 base, with 9 bases left between them. Written as DNA, the CDR3 is TGTGCCAGCAGCTTAGCGGGAGCAAAGAACACTGAAGCTTTCTTT. It codes for CASSLAGAKNTEAFF.